In this sample, the clone carrying this T cell receptor beta chain turned up once. The data were taken from a study of blood T cell repertoires in COVID-19. Overall study context: The United States, Italy and Spain supplied acute and convalescent COVID-19 samples.

Per the original methods: Cell counts per sample came from amplifying reference gene primers. Data came from immunoSEQ multiplex PCR; TCRdb stores just in-frame clones and leaves some out. The V and J calls and clone size are taken from that table; D and trimming were inferred from the DNA. In the table there are 150,000 to 200,000 clones, approximately 90% of which are singletons. Germline values: CDR1 SGHDT, CDR2 YYEEEE. V lost 4 bases and J lost 3; bases outside the gene matches: 11. The CDR3 extends over 17 amino acids. V and J are TRBV5-6 and TRBJ2-2, with 8 bases that match TRBD1. This receptor was identified in a man aged 40-49 years with active or convalescent COVID-19. Sequencing was done on a sample of peripheral blood. CDR3 protein: CASSNKPGGKDTGELFF. CDR3 bases: TGTGCCAGCAGCAACAAGCCAGGGGGCAAGGACACCGGGGAGCTGTTTTTT.